This T cell receptor (beta chain) was identified during a study of CD8+CD57+ T cells in acquired aplastic anemia. Turning to the study itself: The study obtained 8.5 million to 12 million reads on average for CD4+ cells from healthy donors.

TCR beta VDJ and CDR3 profiling used genomic DNA as template. TCRdb called the reads again in MiXCR, with one record for every CDR3 protein. Altogether roughly 200,000 distinct CDR3 sequences are present, around 60% being singletons, with the ten largest covering about 29%. This clonotype was detected only a few times. Germline loops: CDR1 LGHNA, CDR2 YNFKEQ. The CDR3 length is 16 residues. With 0 bases removed from V and 6 bases from J, the gap between germline ends came to 15 bases. The chain links TRBV4-2 to TRBJ2-1; possibly TRBD1 for D (5 bases). The sequenced material came from sorted CD4+, CD8+, or CD8+CD57+ T cells (not recorded which) from PBMCs. The sequence was collected from a human donor in good health. The CDR3: CASSQDWQGYINEQFF. The CDR3 DNA sequence: TGTGCCAGCAGCCAAGATTGGCAGGGATATATCAATGAGCAGTTCTTC.